This TCR beta chain was identified in a study of shared clonotypes between healthy human individuals. Study-wide results and caveats: As a rule, naive subsets had a larger estimated richness than memory subsets. Only blood was sampled; tissue repertoires likely differ.

A note on this clone: Its antigen is not known.

This CDR3 has 14 amino acids. V was shortened by 9 bases and J by 10 bases, with 22 bases between the two germline ends. Germline CDR1 is MNHEY and CDR2 is SVGAGI. Profiling relied on immunoSEQ multiplex PCR, and the TCRdb table lists in-frame clones only, not all of them. Of about 1.1 million clones listed, about 72% are singletons. The source of this sequence is a young man in good health. Some clones in this sample may be carry-over from other donors' samples. The sample comprised memory CD4+ T cells from PBMCs. The subset: CD45RA-negative fraction. V usage is TRBV6-5 and J usage is TRBJ1-5, with a possible D match to TRBD1 (5 bases). CDR3 nucleotide sequence: TGTGCCAGTACCGTTTTCCGAGACACAGGACCCCAGCATTTT. Encoded protein: CASTVFRDTGPQHF.